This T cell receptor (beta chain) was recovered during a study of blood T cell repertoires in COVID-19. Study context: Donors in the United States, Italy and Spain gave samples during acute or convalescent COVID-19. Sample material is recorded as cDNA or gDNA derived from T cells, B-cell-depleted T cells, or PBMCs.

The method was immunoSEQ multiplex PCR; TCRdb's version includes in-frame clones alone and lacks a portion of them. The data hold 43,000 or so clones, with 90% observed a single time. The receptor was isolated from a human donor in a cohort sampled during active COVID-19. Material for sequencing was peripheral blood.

CDR3 protein: CASSPPQRLTRSGNTIYF. For the CDR3, the DNA is TGTGCCAGCAGCCCCCCCCAACGGCTGACACGCTCTGGAAACACCATATATTTT. The rearrangement links TRBV3-1 (or the pseudogene TRBV3-2) to TRBJ1-3; the D is unclear. The CDR3 extends over 18 amino acids. CDR1 and CDR2 from the germline V gene are LGHDT and YNNKEL (reference sequence). V was clipped by 4 bases and J by 0 bases, with 19 bases between them.